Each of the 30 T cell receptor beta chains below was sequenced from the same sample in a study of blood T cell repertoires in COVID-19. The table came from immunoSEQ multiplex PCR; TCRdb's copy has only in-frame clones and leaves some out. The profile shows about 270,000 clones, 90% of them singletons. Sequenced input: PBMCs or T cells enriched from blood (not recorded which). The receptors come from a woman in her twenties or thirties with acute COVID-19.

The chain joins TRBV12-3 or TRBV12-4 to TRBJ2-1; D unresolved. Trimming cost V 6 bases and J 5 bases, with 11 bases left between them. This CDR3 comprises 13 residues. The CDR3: CASSPRLDNEQFF. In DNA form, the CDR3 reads TGTGCCAGCAGCCCCCGACTGGACAATGAGCAGTTCTTC.

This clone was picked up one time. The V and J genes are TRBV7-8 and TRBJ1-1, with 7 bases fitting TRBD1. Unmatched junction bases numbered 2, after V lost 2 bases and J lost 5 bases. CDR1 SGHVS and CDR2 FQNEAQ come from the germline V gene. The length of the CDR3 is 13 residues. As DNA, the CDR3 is TGTGCCAGCAGCTTACCACAGGGGACTGAAGCTTTCTTT. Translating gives CASSLPQGTEAFF.

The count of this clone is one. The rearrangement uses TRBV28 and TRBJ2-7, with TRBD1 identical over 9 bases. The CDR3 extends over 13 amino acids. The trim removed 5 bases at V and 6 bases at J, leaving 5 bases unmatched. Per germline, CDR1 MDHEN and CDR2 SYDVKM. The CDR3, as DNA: TGTGCCAGCAGTACGGGACAGGGTGGCGAGCAGTACTTC. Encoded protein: CASSTGQGGEQYF.

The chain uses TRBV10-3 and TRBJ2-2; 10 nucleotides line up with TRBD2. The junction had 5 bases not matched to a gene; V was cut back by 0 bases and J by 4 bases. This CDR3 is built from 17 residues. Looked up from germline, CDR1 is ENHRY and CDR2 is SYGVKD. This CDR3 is CAISESPSGSSTGELFF. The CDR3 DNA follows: TGTGCCATCAGTGAGTCCCCTAGCGGGAGCTCCACCGGGGAGCTGTTTTTT.

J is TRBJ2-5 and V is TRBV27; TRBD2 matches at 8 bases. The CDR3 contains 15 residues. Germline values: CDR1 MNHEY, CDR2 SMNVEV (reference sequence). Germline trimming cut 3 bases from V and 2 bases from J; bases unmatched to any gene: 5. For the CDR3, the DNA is TGTGCCAGCAGTTTCGTAGCGGGGTTACAAGAGACCCAGTACTTC. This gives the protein CASSFVAGLQETQYF.

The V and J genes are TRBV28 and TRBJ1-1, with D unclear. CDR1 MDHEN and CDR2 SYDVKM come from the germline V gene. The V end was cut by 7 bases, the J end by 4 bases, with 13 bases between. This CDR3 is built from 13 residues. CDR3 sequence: CASTTLSGTEAFF. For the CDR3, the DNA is TGTGCCAGCACCACTTTATCGGGCACTGAAGCTTTCTTT. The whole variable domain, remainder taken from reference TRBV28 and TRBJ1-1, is DVKVTQSSRYLVKRTGEKVFLECVQDMDHENMFWYRQDPGLGLRLIYFSYDVKMKEKGDIPEGYSVSREKKERFSLILESASTNQTSMYLCASTTLSGTEAFFGQGTRLTVV.

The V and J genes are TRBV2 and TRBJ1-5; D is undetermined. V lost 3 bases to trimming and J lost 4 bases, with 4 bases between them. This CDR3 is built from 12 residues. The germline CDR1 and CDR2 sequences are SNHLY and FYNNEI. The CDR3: CASSDGNQPQHF. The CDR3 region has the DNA TGTGCCAGCAGTGACGGGAATCAGCCCCAGCATTTT.

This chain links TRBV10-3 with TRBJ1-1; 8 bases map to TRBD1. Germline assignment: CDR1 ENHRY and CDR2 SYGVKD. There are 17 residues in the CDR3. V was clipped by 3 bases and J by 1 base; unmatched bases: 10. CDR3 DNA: TGTGCCATCAGTGAACTCCCAGGGGGCAGAAGGAACACTGAAGCTTTCTTT. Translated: CAISELPGGRRNTEAFF.

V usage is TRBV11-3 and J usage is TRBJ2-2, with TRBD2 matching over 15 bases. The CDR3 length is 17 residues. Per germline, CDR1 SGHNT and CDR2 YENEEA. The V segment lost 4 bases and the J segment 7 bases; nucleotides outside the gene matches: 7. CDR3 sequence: CASSSRTSGRADGELFF. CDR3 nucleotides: TGTGCCAGCAGCTCTCGGACTAGCGGGAGGGCTGACGGGGAGCTGTTTTTT.

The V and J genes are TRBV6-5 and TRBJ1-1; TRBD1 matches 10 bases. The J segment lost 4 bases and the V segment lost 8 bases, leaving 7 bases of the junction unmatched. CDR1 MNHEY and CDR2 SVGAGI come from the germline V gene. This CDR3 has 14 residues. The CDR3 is CASAAGQGGTEAFF. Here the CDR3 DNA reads TGTGCCAGCGCCGCAGGACAGGGGGGCACTGAAGCTTTCTTT.

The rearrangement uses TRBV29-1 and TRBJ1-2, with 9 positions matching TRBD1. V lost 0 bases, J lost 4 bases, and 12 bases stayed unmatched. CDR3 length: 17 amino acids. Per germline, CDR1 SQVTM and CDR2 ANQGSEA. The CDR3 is CSVEDMRTGAAPYGYTF. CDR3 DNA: TGCAGCGTTGAAGATATGAGGACAGGGGCCGCACCCTATGGCTACACCTTC.

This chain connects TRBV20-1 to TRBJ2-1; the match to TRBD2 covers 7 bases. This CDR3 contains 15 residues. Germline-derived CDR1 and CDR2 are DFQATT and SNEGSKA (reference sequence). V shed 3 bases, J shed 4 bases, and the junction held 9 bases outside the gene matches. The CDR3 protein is CSASSLAEDYNEQFF. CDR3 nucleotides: TGCAGTGCTAGTAGCCTAGCGGAAGATTACAATGAGCAGTTCTTC.

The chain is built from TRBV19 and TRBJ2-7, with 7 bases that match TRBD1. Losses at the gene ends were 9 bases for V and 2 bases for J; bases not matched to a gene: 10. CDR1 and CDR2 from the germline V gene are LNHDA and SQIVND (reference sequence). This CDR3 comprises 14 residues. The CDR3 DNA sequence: TGTGCCAGCACTTCCCGGGACAGAACCTACGAGCAGTACTTC. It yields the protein CASTSRDRTYEQYF.

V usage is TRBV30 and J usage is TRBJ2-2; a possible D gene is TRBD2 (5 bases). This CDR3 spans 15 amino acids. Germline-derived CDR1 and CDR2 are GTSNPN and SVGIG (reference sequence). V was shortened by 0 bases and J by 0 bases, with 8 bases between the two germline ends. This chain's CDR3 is CAWSVDGTNTGELFF. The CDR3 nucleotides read TGTGCCTGGAGTGTAGACGGGACGAACACCGGGGAGCTGTTTTTT.

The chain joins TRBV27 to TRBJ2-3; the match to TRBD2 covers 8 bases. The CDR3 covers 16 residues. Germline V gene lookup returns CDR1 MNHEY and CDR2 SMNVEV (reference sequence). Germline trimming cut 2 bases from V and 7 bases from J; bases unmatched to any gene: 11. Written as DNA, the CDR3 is TGTGCCAGCAGTTTAAGCAGCGGGGGTGCAATAAATACGCAGTATTTT. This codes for CASSLSSGGAINTQYF.

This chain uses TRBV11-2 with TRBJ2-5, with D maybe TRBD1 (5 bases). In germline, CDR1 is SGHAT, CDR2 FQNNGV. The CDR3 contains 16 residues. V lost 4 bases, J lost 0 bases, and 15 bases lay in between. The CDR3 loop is CASSSRQIPDQETQYF. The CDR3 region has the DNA TGTGCCAGCAGCTCAAGACAGATACCCGACCAAGAGACCCAGTACTTC. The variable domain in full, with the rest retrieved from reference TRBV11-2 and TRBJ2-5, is EAGVAQSPRYKIIEKRQSVAFWCNPISGHATLYWYQQILGQGPKLLIQFQNNGVVDDSQLPKDRFSAERLKGVDSTLKIQPAKLEDSAVYLCASSSRQIPDQETQYFGPGTRLLVL.

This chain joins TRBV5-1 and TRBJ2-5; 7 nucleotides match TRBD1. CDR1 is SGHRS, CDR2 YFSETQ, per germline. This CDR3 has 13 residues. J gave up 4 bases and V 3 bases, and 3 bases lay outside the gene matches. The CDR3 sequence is CASSSDRAETQYF. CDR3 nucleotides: TGCGCCAGCAGCTCCGACAGGGCAGAGACCCAGTACTTC.

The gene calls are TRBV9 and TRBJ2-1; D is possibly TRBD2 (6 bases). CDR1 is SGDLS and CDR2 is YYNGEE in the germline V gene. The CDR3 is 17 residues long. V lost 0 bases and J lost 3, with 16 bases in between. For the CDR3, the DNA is TGTGCCAGCAGCGTAGAAACGGGACTCCGACTCTACAATGAGCAGTTCTTC. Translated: CASSVETGLRLYNEQFF.

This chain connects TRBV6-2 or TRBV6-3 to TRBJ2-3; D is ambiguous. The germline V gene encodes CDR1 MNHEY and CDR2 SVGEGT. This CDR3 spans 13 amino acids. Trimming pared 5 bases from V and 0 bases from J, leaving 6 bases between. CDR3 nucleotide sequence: TGTGCCAGCAGTACTACTAGCACAGATACGCAGTATTTT. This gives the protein CASSTTSTDTQYF.

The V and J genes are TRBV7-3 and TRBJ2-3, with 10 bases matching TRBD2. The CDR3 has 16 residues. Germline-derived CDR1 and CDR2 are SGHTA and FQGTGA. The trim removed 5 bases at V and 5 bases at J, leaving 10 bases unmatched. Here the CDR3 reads CASSPPSGSQGDTQYF. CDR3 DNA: TGTGCCAGCAGCCCCCCTAGCGGGAGCCAGGGAGATACGCAGTATTTT.

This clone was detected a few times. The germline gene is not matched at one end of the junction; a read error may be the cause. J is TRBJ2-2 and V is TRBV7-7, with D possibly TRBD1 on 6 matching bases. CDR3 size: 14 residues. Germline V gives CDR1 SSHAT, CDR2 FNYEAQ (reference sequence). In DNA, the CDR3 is TGTGCTAGCAGCTTAACAGGGACCACCGGGGAGCTGTTTTTT. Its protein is CASSLTGTTGELFF.

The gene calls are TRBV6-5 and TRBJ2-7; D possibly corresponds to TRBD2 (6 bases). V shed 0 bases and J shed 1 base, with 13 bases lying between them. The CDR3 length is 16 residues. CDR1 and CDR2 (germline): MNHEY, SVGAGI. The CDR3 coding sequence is TGTGCCAGCAGTTACTCGTCGGGGGTGGGTTCCTACGAGCAGTACTTC. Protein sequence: CASSYSSGVGSYEQYF.

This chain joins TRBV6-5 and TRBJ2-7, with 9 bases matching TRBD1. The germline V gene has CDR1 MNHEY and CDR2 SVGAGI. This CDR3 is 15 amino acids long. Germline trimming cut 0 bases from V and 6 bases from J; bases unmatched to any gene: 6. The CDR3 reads CASSYSIGQGSEQYF. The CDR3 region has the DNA TGTGCCAGCAGTTACTCTATAGGACAGGGGAGCGAGCAGTACTTC.

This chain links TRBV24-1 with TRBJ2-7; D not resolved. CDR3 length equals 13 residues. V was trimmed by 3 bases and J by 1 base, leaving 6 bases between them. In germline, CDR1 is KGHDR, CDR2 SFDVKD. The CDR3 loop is CATSDPLSYEQYF. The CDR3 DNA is TGTGCCACCAGTGATCCACTTTCCTACGAGCAGTACTTC.

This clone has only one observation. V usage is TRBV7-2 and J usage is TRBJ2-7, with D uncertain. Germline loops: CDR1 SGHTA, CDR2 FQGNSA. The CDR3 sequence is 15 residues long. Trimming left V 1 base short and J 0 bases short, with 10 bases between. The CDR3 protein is CASSLGRPSSYEQYF. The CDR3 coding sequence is TGTGCCAGCAGCTTAGGTCGTCCGAGCTCCTACGAGCAGTACTTC.

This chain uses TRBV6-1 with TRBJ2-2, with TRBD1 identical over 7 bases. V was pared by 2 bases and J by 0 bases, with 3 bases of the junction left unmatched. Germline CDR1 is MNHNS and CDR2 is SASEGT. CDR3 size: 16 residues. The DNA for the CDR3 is TGTGCCAGCAGTGAAAATCAGGGGGCGAACACCGGGGAGCTGTTTTTT. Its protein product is CASSENQGANTGELFF.

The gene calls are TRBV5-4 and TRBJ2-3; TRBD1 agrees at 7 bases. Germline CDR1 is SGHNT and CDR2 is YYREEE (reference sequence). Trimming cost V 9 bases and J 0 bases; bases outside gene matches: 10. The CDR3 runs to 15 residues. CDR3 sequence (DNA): TGTGCCACCGAACGGGACAGCTTAAGCACAGATACGCAGTATTTT. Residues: CATERDSLSTDTQYF. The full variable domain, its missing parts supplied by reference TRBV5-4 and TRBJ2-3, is ETGVTQSPTHLIKTRGQQVTLRCSSQSGHNTVSWYQQALGQGPQFIFQYYREEENGRGNFPPRFSGLQFPNYSSELNVNALELDDSALYLCATERDSLSTDTQYFGPGTRLTVL.

CDR3 residues: CASRYFSGEQYF. Written as DNA, the CDR3 is TGTGCCAGCAGATACTTCAGCGGAGAGCAGTACTTC. This chain uses TRBV27 with TRBJ2-7, with D possibly being TRBD2 (5 bases). Germline assignment: CDR1 MNHEY and CDR2 SMNVEV (reference sequence). CDR3 size: 12 residues. V gave up 6 bases and J gave up 7 bases, with 13 bases separating them.

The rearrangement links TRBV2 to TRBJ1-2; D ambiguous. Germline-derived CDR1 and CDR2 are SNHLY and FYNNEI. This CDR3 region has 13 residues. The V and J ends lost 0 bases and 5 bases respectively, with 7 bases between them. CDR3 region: CASSEALGYGYTF. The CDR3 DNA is TGTGCCAGCAGTGAAGCGCTCGGGTATGGCTACACCTTC.

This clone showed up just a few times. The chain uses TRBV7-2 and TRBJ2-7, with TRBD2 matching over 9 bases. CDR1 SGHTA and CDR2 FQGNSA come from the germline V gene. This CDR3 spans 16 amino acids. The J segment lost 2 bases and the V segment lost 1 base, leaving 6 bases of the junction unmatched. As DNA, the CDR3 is TGTGCCAGCAGCTTAGGGGGTAGCGGGAGTCCCTACGAGCAGTACTTC. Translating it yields CASSLGGSGSPYEQYF.